Listed below are T cell receptor beta chains from one sample, sequenced in a study of blood T cell repertoires in COVID-19. Profiling relied on immunoSEQ multiplex PCR, and the TCRdb table lists in-frame clones only, not all of them. Of over 350,000 clones in the sample, roughly nine tenths are singletons; the top ten hold more than 0.85%. The source material was PBMCs or T cells enriched from blood (not recorded which). These TCRs come from a woman aged 40 to 50 who had been exposed to COVID-19. Both conserved end residues are part of each CDR3. D genes are given only for firm matches.

d_call: TRBD1
v_call: TRBV13
j_call: TRBJ1-1
cdr3_aa: CASSLGQRQGAAFF

d_call: -
v_call: TRBV30
j_call: TRBJ2-1
cdr3_aa: CASDDSDYNEQFF

d_call: -
v_call: TRBV5-1
j_call: TRBJ2-1
cdr3_aa: CASSSDIYNEQFF

d_call: TRBD1
v_call: TRBV14
j_call: TRBJ2-5
cdr3_aa: CASSQEGQGAQETQYF

d_call: TRBD1
v_call: TRBV25-1
j_call: TRBJ2-4
cdr3_aa: CASSHRGRGKNIQYF

d_call: TRBD1
v_call: TRBV3-1/TRBV3-2
j_call: TRBJ1-2
cdr3_aa: CASSQDRGPLNYGYTF

d_call: TRBD2
v_call: TRBV5-1
j_call: TRBJ2-1
cdr3_aa: CASSLPTSGRENEQFF

d_call: -
v_call: TRBV29-1
j_call: TRBJ1-1
cdr3_aa: CSVAGGANTEAFF

d_call: -
v_call: TRBV18
j_call: TRBJ1-1
cdr3_aa: CASSKAGDTEAFF

d_call: TRBD2
v_call: TRBV9
j_call: TRBJ2-1
cdr3_aa: CASSATSGVEQFF

d_call: -
v_call: TRBV30
j_call: TRBJ1-6
cdr3_aa: CAWVAGGGSPLHF

d_call: -
v_call: TRBV5-5
j_call: TRBJ1-6
cdr3_aa: CASSPGQLSLHF

d_call: TRBD2
v_call: TRBV2
j_call: TRBJ2-1
cdr3_aa: CASSAASGGPQEQFF

d_call: TRBD1
v_call: TRBV7-8
j_call: TRBJ1-2
cdr3_aa: CASSSQRTGGSGYTF

d_call: -
v_call: TRBV7-9
j_call: TRBJ2-3
cdr3_aa: CASSFRGGTDTQYF

d_call: -
v_call: TRBV15
j_call: TRBJ1-2
cdr3_aa: CATSRDLDSFYGYTF

d_call: TRBD1
v_call: TRBV29-1
j_call: TRBJ1-2
cdr3_aa: CSVQTRDSRLNTF

d_call: -
v_call: TRBV29-1
j_call: TRBJ1-1
cdr3_aa: CSVGHGNTEAFF

d_call: -
v_call: TRBV19
j_call: TRBJ1-1
cdr3_aa: CASSGSASFTEAFF

d_call: -
v_call: TRBV30
j_call: TRBJ1-6
cdr3_aa: CASQKSSYNSPLHF

d_call: -
v_call: TRBV4-1
j_call: TRBJ2-7
cdr3_aa: CASSPRALEGYEQYF

d_call: -
v_call: TRBV5-7
j_call: TRBJ2-5
cdr3_aa: CASSGQQNPRGTSETQYF

d_call: TRBD1
v_call: TRBV29-1
j_call: TRBJ1-2
cdr3_aa: CSVEDPQGASGYGYTF

d_call: TRBD1
v_call: TRBV7-6
j_call: TRBJ2-7
cdr3_aa: CASSPGQATTYEQYF

d_call: -
v_call: TRBV5-5
j_call: TRBJ1-2
cdr3_aa: CASSSSTASYGYTF

d_call: -
v_call: TRBV7-6
j_call: TRBJ2-7
cdr3_aa: CASGSLYEQYF

d_call: TRBD1
v_call: TRBV6-5
j_call: TRBJ1-1
cdr3_aa: CASSYRGTAEAFF

d_call: -
v_call: TRBV5-8
j_call: TRBJ1-2
cdr3_aa: CAQGRQPRYGYTF

d_call: TRBD2
v_call: TRBV24-1
j_call: TRBJ2-1
cdr3_aa: CATSVAGEQFF

d_call: TRBD2
v_call: TRBV10-1
j_call: TRBJ2-7
cdr3_aa: CASSDRGVHEQYF

d_call: TRBD2
v_call: TRBV4-2
j_call: TRBJ2-2
cdr3_aa: CASSQDGGLAMGELFF

d_call: TRBD1
v_call: TRBV29-1
j_call: TRBJ1-2
cdr3_aa: CSGRTGGGGYTF

d_call: TRBD1
v_call: TRBV19
j_call: TRBJ1-2
cdr3_aa: CASSFRQGGRGYTF

d_call: TRBD1
v_call: TRBV11-2
j_call: TRBJ2-1
cdr3_aa: CASTIGQGYNEQFF

d_call: -
v_call: TRBV7-3
j_call: TRBJ2-2
cdr3_aa: CASSLSGTYTGELFF

d_call: TRBD1
v_call: TRBV5-6
j_call: TRBJ2-6
cdr3_aa: CASSQGLTGVAGANVLTF

d_call: TRBD1
v_call: TRBV18
j_call: TRBJ1-4
cdr3_aa: CASSPPEGAGEKLFF

d_call: -
v_call: TRBV7-9
j_call: TRBJ1-6
cdr3_aa: CASSADGLKNSPLHF

d_call: TRBD1
v_call: TRBV24-1
j_call: TRBJ2-1
cdr3_aa: CATSDLGTGIWEQFF

d_call: -
v_call: TRBV2
j_call: TRBJ1-1
cdr3_aa: CASSRRDTEAFF

d_call: -
v_call: TRBV6-5
j_call: TRBJ1-2
cdr3_aa: CASSPDDIGGYTF

d_call: -
v_call: TRBV10-1
j_call: TRBJ1-1
cdr3_aa: CASSEARLKGTEAFF

d_call: TRBD2
v_call: TRBV7-2
j_call: TRBJ2-1
cdr3_aa: CASSLQTSPYNEQFF

d_call: TRBD1
v_call: TRBV2
j_call: TRBJ2-3
cdr3_aa: CASRQGISTDTQYF

d_call: -
v_call: TRBV19
j_call: TRBJ1-5
cdr3_aa: CASNGITASNQPQHF

d_call: TRBD1
v_call: TRBV4-1
j_call: TRBJ1-5
cdr3_aa: CASRGTGGFGNQPQHF

d_call: -
v_call: TRBV25-1
j_call: TRBJ1-6
cdr3_aa: CASSEFGGYNSPLHF

d_call: -
v_call: TRBV2
j_call: TRBJ2-5
cdr3_aa: CASKLGMETQYF

d_call: TRBD1
v_call: TRBV18
j_call: TRBJ1-1
cdr3_aa: CASSQGAPEAFF

d_call: -
v_call: TRBV10-1
j_call: TRBJ2-7
cdr3_aa: CASSGGGTLHEQYF

d_call: -
v_call: TRBV2
j_call: TRBJ2-3
cdr3_aa: CASGDTGVPTDTQYF